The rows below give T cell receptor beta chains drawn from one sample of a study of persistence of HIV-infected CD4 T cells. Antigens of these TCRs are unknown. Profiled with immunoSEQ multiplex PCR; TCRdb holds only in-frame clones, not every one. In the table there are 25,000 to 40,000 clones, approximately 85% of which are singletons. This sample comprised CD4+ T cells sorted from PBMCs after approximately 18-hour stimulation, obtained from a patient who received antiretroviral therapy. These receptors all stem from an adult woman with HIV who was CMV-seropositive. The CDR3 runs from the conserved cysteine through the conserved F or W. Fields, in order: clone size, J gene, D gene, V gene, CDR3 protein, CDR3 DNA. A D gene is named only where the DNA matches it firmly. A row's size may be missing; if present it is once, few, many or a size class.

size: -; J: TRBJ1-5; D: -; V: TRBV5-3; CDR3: CARIPQWTENQPQHF; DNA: TGTGCCAGAATACCTCAGTGGACAGAAAATCAGCCCCAGCATTTT
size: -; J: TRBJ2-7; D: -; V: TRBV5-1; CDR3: CASSSSGISYEQYF; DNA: TGCGCCAGCAGCTCTTCAGGGATTTCTTACGAGCAGTACTTC
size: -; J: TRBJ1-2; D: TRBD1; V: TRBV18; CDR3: CASSPGQGALYGYTF; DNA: TGTGCCAGCTCACCGGGACAGGGGGCATTGTATGGCTACACCTTC
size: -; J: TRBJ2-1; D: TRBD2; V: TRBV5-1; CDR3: CASRLLADVYNEQFF; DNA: TGCGCCAGCCGACTACTAGCGGACGTATACAATGAGCAGTTCTTC
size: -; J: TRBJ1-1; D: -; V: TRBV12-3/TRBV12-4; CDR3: CASSPLGKGKAFF; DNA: TGTGCCAGCAGCCCTCTCGGAAAGGGGAAGGCTTTCTTT
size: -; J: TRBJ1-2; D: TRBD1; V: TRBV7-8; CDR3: CASSLGTGTGGSYGYTF; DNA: TGTGCCAGCAGCTTAGGGACCGGAACAGGGGGTAGTTATGGCTACACCTTC
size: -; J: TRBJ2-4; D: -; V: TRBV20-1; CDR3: CSARRDNIQYF; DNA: TGCAGTGCTAGGAGGGATAACATTCAGTACTTC
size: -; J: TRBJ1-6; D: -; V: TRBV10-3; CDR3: CAIRREGGNSPLHF; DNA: TGTGCCATCCGACGAGAAGGGGGAAATTCACCCCTCCACTTT
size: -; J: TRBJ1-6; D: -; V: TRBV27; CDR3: CASSLFWRDSPLHF; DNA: TGTGCCAGCAGTTTATTCTGGAGGGATTCACCCCTCCACTTT
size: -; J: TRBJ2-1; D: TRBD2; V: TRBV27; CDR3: CASSLSSRAGGFNEQFF; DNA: TGTGCCAGCAGTTTATCGAGTAGGGCGGGAGGGTTCAATGAGCAGTTCTTC
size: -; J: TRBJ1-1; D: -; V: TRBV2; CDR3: CASSSTYMNTEAFF; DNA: TGTGCCAGCAGTTCGACATACATGAACACTGAAGCTTTCTTT
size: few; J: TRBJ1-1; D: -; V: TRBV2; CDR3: CASSVLENTEAFF; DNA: TGTGCCAGCAGTGTTCTCGAGAACACTGAAGCTTTCTTT
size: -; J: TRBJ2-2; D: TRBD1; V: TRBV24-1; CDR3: CATSDFNRGANTGELFF; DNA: TGTGCCACCAGTGATTTCAACAGGGGCGCGAACACCGGGGAGCTGTTTTTT
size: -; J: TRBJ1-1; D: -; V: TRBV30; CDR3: CAWSVAGIAEAFF; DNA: TGTGCCTGGAGTGTAGCCGGGATTGCTGAAGCTTTCTTT
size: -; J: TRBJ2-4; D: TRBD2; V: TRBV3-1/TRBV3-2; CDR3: CASSQGLGLAGSFKNIQYF; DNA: TGTGCCAGCAGCCAAGGCCTCGGACTAGCGGGGTCCTTCAAAAACATTCAGTACTTC
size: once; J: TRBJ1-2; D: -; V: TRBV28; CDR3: CASSPISGVGYTF; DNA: TGTGCCAGCAGTCCCATCTCGGGAGTCGGATACACCTTC
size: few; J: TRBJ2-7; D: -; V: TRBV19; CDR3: CASSILGYEQYF; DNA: TGTGCCAGTAGTATTCTGGGCTACGAGCAGTACTTC
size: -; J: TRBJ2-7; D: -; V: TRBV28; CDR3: CASSLGQSYEQYF; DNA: TGTGCCAGCAGTTTAGGTCAGAGCTACGAGCAGTACTTC
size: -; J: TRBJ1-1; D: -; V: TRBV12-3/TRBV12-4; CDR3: CASSLGVKAFF; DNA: TGTGCCAGCAGTTTGGGGGTAAAAGCTTTCTTT
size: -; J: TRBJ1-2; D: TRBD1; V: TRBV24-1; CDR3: CATSDFSQGAGYTF; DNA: TGTGCCACCAGTGATTTTTCCCAGGGGGCTGGCTACACCTTC
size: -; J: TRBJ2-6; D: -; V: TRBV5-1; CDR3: CASSGGNFNSGANVLTF; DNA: TGCGCCAGCAGCGGTGGAAATTTCAACTCTGGGGCCAACGTCCTGACTTTC
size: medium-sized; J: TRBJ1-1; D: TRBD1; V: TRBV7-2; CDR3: CASKRQGTNTEAFF; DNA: TGTGCCAGCAAAAGACAGGGTACAAACACTGAAGCTTTCTTT
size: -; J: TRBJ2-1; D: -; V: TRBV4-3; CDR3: CASSQDSPGWSEQFF; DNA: TGCGCCAGCAGCCAAGACAGCCCGGGGTGGAGTGAGCAGTTCTTC
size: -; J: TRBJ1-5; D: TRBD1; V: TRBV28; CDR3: CASSSRSRTGGNQPQHF; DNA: TGTGCCAGCAGTTCACGATCTCGGACAGGGGGCAATCAGCCCCAGCATTTT
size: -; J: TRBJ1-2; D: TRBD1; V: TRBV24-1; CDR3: CATQDRGYGYTF; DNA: TGTGCCACCCAAGACAGGGGATATGGCTACACCTTC
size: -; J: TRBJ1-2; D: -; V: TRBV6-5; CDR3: CASIRTPYGYTF; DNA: TGTGCCAGCATCCGGACACCCTATGGCTACACCTTC
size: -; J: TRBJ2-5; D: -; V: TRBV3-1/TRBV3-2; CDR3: CASTQAETQYF; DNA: TGTGCCAGCACCCAGGCCGAGACCCAGTACTTC
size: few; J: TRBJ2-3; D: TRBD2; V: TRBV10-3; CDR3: CAITPSRGGGYSTDTQYF; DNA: TGTGCCATCACCCCCTCGCGGGGGGGCGGGTACTCAACAGATACGCAGTATTTT
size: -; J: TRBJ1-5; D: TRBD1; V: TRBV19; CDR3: CASCPDGTGGYYSNQPQHF; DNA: TGTGCCAGCTGTCCCGATGGGACAGGGGGCTATTACAGCAATCAGCCCCAGCATTTT
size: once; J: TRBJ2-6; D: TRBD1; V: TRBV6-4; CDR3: CASSDSEDRVAPGANVLTF; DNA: TGTGCCAGCAGTGACTCAGAGGACAGGGTAGCGCCTGGGGCCAACGTCCTGACTTTC
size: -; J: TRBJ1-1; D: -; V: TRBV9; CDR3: CASSARGGGNTEAFF; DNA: TGTGCCAGCAGCGCGAGGGGAGGGGGGAACACTGAAGCTTTCTTT
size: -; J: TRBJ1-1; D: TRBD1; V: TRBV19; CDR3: CASRGDSGNTEAFF; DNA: TGTGCCAGTAGGGGGGACAGTGGGAATACTGAAGCTTTCTTT
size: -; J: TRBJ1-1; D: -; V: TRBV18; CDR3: CASSPPKGGGTEAFF; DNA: TGTGCCAGCTCACCACCGAAGGGAGGGGGCACTGAAGCTTTCTTT